This T cell receptor (beta chain) originates from a study of cytomegalovirus exposure and HLA in healthy donors. This table comes from immunoSEQ multiplex PCR, and its TCRdb copy is limited to in-frame clones, with some not included. The table records roughly 330,000 clones, around 90% of them present only once. This clone was observed once. The V gene's germline CDR1 is LGHNA and CDR2 YNFKEQ. This CDR3 contains 13 residues. Unmatched junction bases numbered 7, after V lost 5 bases and J lost 11 bases. V gene TRBV4-2 combines with J gene TRBJ1-1; 11 bases line up with TRBD1. Sequences were obtained from PBMCs. The clonotype comes from a woman aged 25-40 years in good health and CMV-seropositive. CDR3 amino acids: CASSTGQGAGAFF. DNA for the CDR3: TGTGCCAGCAGCACAGGACAGGGGGCTGGGGCTTTCTTT.